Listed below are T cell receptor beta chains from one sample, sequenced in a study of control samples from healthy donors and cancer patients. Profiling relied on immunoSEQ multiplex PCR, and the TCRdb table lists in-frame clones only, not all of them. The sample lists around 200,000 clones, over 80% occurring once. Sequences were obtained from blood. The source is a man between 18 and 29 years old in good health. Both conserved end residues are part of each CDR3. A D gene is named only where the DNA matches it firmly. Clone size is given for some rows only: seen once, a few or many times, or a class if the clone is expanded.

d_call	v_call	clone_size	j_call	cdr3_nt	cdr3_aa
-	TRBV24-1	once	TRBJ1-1	TGTGCCACCAGTGATAACACTGAAGCTTTCTTT	CATSDNTEAFF
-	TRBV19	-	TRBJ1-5	TGTGCCAGTAGTATAGGCAGGGGATATGGTCAGCCCCAGCATTTT	CASSIGRGYGQPQHF
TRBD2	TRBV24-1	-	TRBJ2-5	TGTGCCACCAGTGCTAGCGGGGGACCTCGGGGAGAGACCCAGTACTTC	CATSASGGPRGETQYF
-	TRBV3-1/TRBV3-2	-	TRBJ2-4	TGTGCCAGCAGCCAAGGGGACGGTATTCAGTACTTC	CASSQGDGIQYF
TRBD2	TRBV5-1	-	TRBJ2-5	TGCGCCAGCAGCTTACGGACTAGCGGGGGGCTGTTGGAGACCCAGTACTTC	CASSLRTSGGLLETQYF
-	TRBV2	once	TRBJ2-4	TGTGCCAGCAGTGAGATGAGACAACAAACTAAAAACATTCAGTACTTC	CASSEMRQQTKNIQYF
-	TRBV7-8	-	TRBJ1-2	TGTGCCAGCAGCTTAGCCCCAGGAAATAGCTATGGCTACACCTTC	CASSLAPGNSYGYTF
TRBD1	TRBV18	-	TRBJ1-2	TGTGCCAGCTCACCACTCCGGGACAGGGGACGTGGCTACACCTTC	CASSPLRDRGRGYTF
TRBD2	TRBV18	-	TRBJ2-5	TGTGCCAGCTCACAACTAGCGACGGAGACCCAGTACTTC	CASSQLATETQYF
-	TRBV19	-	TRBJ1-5	TGTGCCAGTAGGCGACGAGGTACAGGGAGAGATCAGCCCCAGCATTTT	CASRRRGTGRDQPQHF
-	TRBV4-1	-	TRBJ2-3	TGCGCCAGCAGCCGAAGCCCCCCACAGGGTAGCGATACGCAGTATTTT	CASSRSPPQGSDTQYF
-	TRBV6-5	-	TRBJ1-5	TGTGCCAGCTCAGTGTTTAGGGGCGGGAATCAGCCCCAGCATTTT	CASSVFRGGNQPQHF
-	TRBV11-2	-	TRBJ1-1	TGTGCCAGCAGCTTGGACCTCGGGGGGTGGAGTGAAGCTTTCTTT	CASSLDLGGWSEAFF
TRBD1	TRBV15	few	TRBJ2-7	TGTGCCACCAGCAGGGACAGGGTCCACGAGCAGTACTTC	CATSRDRVHEQYF